The present T cell receptor (beta chain) was sequenced within a study of siplizumab effects on memory and regulatory T cells. Details on this clone: The target antigen is unknown.

The method was immunoSEQ multiplex PCR; TCRdb's version includes in-frame clones alone and lacks a portion of them. The sample records over 100,000 clones, 93% being singletons. Study findings and constraints: Siplizumab led to significantly less abundant alloreactive sequences that could be traced back to unstimulated CD4+ memory cells. Treatment with siplizumab left mappable alloreactive CD4+ clones averaging roughly 69% Treg-derived, compared with 25% to 30% in controls. Apparently more diverse than memory cells, naive T cells also seemed major alloresponse contributors. Mapping to unstimulated subsets was achieved for only a minor fraction of alloreactive clones.

V trimming: 1 base; J trimming: 3 bases; junction bases outside the gene matches: 5. Germline CDR1 and CDR2: SGHTA and FQGTGA. The CDR3 sequence is 15 residues long. The origin of this receptor is a human donor in good health. V gene TRBV7-3 combines with J gene TRBJ2-7; 8 bases match TRBD1. Source material: Tregs sorted from blood. CDR3 coding DNA: TGTGCCAGCAGCTTAAATCGGGGACAGGACTACGAGCAGTACTTC. Its protein is CASSLNRGQDYEQYF.